This is a list of T cell receptor beta chains from one sample in a study of cytomegalovirus exposure and HLA in healthy donors. Generated by immunoSEQ multiplex PCR, the TCRdb table keeps only in-frame clones and is missing some. The repertoire includes 260,000 or so clones, 90% of them detected once, and just over 3% sits in the top ten. The specimen sequenced was PBMCs. The source is a woman in her thirties in good health and CMV-seronegative. The CDR3 runs from the conserved cysteine through the conserved F or W. The D gene is left open where the match is weak. Clone size is stated in some rows and not others, as once, few, many or a class when expanded.

DNA	CDR3	V	J	size	D
TGTGCCAGCAGCTCACCGGGACTAGCGGCAGACAATGAGCAGTTCTTC	CASSSPGLAADNEQFF	TRBV7-8	TRBJ2-1	NA	TRBD2
TGTGCCAGCAGCGGAAGACGCGGCTACAATGAGCAGTTCTTC	CASSGRRGYNEQFF	TRBV28	TRBJ2-1	NA	NA
TGTGCCAGCAGTCCGTCGGCCCAGGGCGGGGAGCTGTTTTTT	CASSPSAQGGELFF	TRBV28	TRBJ2-2	NA	NA
TGTGCTAGTGGTACTGGCGGCGAGCAGTACTTC	CASGTGGEQYF	TRBV12-5	TRBJ2-7	NA	NA
TGCAGCGTTGAGCAGGGACTGAACACCGGGGAGCTGTTTTTT	CSVEQGLNTGELFF	TRBV29-1	TRBJ2-2	NA	NA
TGTGCCAGCTCACCAAGGACAGGGGTGTGGACTAATGAAAAACTGTTTTTT	CASSPRTGVWTNEKLFF	TRBV18	TRBJ1-4	NA	TRBD1
TGTGCCAGCTCACCACTCTCGGCTAGCGGGTCCTCCTACAATGAGCAGTTCTTC	CASSPLSASGSSYNEQFF	TRBV18	TRBJ2-1	NA	TRBD2
TGTGCCAGCAGCTTGGGGACCACTGAAGCTTTCTTT	CASSLGTTEAFF	TRBV5-6	TRBJ1-1	NA	NA
TGTGCCAGCAGTGTAACAGCCACTGAAGCTTTCTTT	CASSVTATEAFF	TRBV2	TRBJ1-1	NA	NA
TGCGCCAGCAACCGACAGGGGGCGGCCGGGGAGCTGTTTTTT	CASNRQGAAGELFF	TRBV10-2	TRBJ2-2	NA	TRBD1
TGTGCCAGCAGTGAATCCCAGGGAAGGGAGACCCAGTACTTC	CASSESQGRETQYF	TRBV25-1	TRBJ2-5	many	NA
TGCAGCGTTGAATGGGGACTACCTCCCTACGAGCAGTACTTC	CSVEWGLPPYEQYF	TRBV29-1	TRBJ2-7	NA	TRBD2
TGTGCCTGGAGTGTAAAGGGATTGGGGAACATTCAGTACTTC	CAWSVKGLGNIQYF	TRBV30	TRBJ2-4	once	NA
TGTGCCAGCACCCGGGGGGAGGCGACTGAAGCTTTCTTT	CASTRGEATEAFF	TRBV5-6	TRBJ1-1	NA	NA
TGTGCCAGCAGTTTGCGGGAACAACCCAACGTCCTGACTTTC	CASSLREQPNVLTF	TRBV27	TRBJ2-6	NA	NA